The source of this T cell receptor beta chain is a study of cytomegalovirus exposure and HLA in healthy donors. V dropped 6 bases and J dropped 2 bases, with 11 bases sitting between them. Germline lookup yields CDR1 MNHEY and CDR2 SVGAGI. This CDR3 is 13 amino acids long. PCR primers comprised 60 Vbeta and 13 Jbeta primers. The repertoire was sequenced with immunoSEQ multiplex PCR; TCRdb's copy has only in-frame clones and lacks some. The sample holds around 80,000 clones. The sequenced sample consisted of PBMCs. The rearrangement links TRBV6-5 to TRBJ2-7; the D gene is possibly TRBD2 (5 bases). This sequence was found in a boy aged 5-17 years in good health and CMV-seronegative. In nucleotides, the CDR3 is TGTGCCAGCAGACCAGGAGGCGCCTACGAGCAGTACTTC. It specifies CASRPGGAYEQYF.